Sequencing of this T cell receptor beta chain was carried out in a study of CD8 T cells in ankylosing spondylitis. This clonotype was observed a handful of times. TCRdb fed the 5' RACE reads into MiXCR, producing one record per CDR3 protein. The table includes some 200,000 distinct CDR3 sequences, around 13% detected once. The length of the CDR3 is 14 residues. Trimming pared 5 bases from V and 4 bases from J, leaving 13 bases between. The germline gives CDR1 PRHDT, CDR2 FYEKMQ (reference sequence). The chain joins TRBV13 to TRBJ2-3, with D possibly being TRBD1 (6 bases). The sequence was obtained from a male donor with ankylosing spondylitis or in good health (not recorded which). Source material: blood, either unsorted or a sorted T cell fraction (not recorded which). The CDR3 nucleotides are TGTGCCAGCAGCACGGACAGTCTAGCAGATACGCAGTATTTT. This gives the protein CASSTDSLADTQYF.